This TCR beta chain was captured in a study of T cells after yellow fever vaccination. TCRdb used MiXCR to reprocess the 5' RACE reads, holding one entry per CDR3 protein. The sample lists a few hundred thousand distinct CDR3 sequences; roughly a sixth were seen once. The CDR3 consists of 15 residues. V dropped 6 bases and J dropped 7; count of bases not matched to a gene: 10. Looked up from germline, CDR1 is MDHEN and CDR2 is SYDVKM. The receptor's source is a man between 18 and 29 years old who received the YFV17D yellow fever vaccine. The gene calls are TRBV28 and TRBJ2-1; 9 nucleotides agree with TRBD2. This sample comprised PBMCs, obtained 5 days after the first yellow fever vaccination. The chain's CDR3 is CASRFLSGGENEQFF. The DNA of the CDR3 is TGTGCCAGCAGATTCCTTAGCGGGGGAGAAAATGAGCAGTTCTTC.